The sequence of this TCR beta chain was determined in a study of vaccination and CD4 T cells after COVID-19. The treatment: roughly 11-day PBMC culture with coronavirus spike peptide pools or control peptides (ViraFEST assay). Following expansion of antigen-specific T cells with peptide pools, ViraFEST then sequenced TCRs. A note on this clonotype: Its antigen remains unidentified.

Cultured CD4+ T cells had their DNA profiled by the Oncomine TCR Beta short-read assay. Genomic DNA was isolated from CD4+ T cells that had been cultured. Using its own MiXCR run on the PCR reads, TCRdb lists one record per CDR3 protein. The sample includes some 20,000 distinct CDR3 sequences, about 44% of them seen just once. V shed 11 bases, J shed 5 bases, and the junction held 5 bases outside the gene matches. Germline V CDR1 and CDR2: MNHNS, SASEGT. The CDR3 spans 12 residues. The receptor's source is a human donor who had recovered from COVID-19. Sequences were derived from CD4+ T cells from blood, cultured in vitro, sampled before SARS-CoV-2 vaccination. The chain couples TRBV6-1 to TRBJ2-2, with 7 positions matching TRBD1. CDR3 region: CAGQQGTGELFF. The CDR3 region has the DNA TGTGCCGGACAACAGGGGACCGGGGAGCTGTTTTTT.